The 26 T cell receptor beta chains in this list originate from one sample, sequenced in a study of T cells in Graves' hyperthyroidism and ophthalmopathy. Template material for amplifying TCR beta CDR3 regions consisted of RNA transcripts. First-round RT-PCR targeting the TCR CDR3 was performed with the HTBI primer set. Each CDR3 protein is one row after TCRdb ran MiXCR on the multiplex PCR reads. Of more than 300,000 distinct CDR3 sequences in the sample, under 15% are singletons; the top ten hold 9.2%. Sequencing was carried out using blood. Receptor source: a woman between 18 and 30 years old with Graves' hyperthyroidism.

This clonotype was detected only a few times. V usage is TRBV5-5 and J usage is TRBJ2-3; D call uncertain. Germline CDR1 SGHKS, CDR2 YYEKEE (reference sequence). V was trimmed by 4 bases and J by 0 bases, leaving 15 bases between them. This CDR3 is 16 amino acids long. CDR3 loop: CASSPVGGASTDTQYF. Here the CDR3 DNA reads TGTGCCAGCAGCCCAGTTGGCGGTGCTAGCACAGATACGCAGTATTTT.

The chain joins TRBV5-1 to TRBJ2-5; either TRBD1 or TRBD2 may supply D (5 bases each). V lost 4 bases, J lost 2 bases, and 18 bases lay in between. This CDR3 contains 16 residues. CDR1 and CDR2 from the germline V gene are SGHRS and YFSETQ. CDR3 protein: CASSPLIGTPQETQYF. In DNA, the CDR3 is TGCGCCAGCAGCCCACTAATCGGGACCCCGCAAGAGACCCAGTACTTC.

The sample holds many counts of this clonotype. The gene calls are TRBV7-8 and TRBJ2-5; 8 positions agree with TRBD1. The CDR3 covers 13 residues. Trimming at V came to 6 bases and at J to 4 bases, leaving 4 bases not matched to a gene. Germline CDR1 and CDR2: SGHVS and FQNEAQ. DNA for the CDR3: TGTGCCAGCAGACGGACAGGGCGAGAGACCCAGTACTTC. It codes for CASRRTGRETQYF.

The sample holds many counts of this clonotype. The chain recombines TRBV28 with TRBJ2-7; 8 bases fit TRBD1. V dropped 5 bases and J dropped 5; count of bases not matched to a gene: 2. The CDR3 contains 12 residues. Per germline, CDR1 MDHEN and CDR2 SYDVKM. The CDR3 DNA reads TGTGCCAGCAGTCTGGGACAGGACGAGCAGTACTTC. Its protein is CASSLGQDEQYF.

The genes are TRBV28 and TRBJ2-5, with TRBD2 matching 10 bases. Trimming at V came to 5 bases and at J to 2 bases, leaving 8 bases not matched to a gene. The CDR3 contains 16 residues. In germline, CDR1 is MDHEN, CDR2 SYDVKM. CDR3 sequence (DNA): TGTGCCAGCAGTCCACGGACTAGCGGAACGCAAGAGACCCAGTACTTC. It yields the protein CASSPRTSGTQETQYF.

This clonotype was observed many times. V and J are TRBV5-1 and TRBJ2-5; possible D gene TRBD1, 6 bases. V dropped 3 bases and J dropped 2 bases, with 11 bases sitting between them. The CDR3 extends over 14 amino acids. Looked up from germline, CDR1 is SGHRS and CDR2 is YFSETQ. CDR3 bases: TGCGCCAGCAGCTGGGGGACAACTCAAGAGACCCAGTACTTC. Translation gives CASSWGTTQETQYF.

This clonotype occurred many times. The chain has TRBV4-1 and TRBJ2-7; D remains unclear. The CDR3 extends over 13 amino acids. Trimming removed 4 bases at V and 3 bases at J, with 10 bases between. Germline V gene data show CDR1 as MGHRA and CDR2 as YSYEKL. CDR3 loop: CASSRLTSYEQYF. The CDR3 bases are TGCGCCAGCAGCCGATTAACGAGCTACGAGCAGTACTTC.

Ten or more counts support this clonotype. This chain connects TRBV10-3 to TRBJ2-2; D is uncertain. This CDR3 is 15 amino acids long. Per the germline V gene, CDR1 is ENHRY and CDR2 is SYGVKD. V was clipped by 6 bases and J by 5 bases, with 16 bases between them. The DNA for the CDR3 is TGTGCCATCAGCGGCCCCGTTTACGGGACCGGGGAGCTGTTTTTT. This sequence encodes CAISGPVYGTGELFF.

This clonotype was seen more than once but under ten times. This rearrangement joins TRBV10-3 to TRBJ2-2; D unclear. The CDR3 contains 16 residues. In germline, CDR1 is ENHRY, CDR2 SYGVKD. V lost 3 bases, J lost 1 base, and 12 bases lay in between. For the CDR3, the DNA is TGTGCCATCAGTGAATACCCGATCTTGAACACCGGGGAGCTGTTTTTT. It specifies CAISEYPILNTGELFF.

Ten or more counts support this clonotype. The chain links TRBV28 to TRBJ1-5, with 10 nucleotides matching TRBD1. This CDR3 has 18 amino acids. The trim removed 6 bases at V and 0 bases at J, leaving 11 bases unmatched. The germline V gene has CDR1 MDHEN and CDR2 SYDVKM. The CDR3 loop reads CASSPRTGGVYSNQPQHF. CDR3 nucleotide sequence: TGTGCCAGCAGCCCTCGGACAGGGGGAGTTTATAGCAATCAGCCCCAGCATTTT.

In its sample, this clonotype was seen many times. CDR3 in amino acids: CASSLFGQAYEQYF. CDR3 in DNA: TGTGCCAGCAGTTTATTTGGACAGGCCTACGAGCAGTACTTC. The genes are TRBV28 and TRBJ2-7; 7 bases match TRBD1. The CDR3 loop spans 14 amino acids. The germline CDR1 and CDR2 sequences are MDHEN and SYDVKM. The ends lost 1 base at V and 2 bases at J; junction bases unmatched: 2. Full variable domain (outside the CDR3, taken from reference TRBV28 and TRBJ2-7): DVKVTQSSRYLVKRTGEKVFLECVQDMDHENMFWYRQDPGLGLRLIYFSYDVKMKEKGDIPEGYSVSREKKERFSLILESASTNQTSMYLCASSLFGQAYEQYFGPGTRLTVT.

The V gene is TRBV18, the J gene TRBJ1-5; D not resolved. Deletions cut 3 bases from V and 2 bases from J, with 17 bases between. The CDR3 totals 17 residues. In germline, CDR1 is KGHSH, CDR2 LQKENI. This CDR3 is CASSPTSAGLGNQPQHF. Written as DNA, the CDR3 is TGTGCCAGCTCACCGACCAGCGCCGGGTTAGGCAATCAGCCCCAGCATTTT.

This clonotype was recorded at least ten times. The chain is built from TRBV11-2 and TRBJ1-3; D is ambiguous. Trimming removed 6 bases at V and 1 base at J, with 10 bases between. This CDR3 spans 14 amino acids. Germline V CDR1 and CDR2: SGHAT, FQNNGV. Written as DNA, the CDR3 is TGTGCCAGCAGACCAGTGGTTTCTGGAAACACCATATATTTT. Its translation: CASRPVVSGNTIYF.

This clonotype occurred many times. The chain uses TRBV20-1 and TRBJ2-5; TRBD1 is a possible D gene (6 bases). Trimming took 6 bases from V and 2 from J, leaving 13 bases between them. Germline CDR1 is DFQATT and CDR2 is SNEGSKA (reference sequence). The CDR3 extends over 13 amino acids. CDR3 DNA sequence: TGCAGTGCCCCACAGGGTTATCAAGAGACCCAGTACTTC. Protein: CSAPQGYQETQYF.

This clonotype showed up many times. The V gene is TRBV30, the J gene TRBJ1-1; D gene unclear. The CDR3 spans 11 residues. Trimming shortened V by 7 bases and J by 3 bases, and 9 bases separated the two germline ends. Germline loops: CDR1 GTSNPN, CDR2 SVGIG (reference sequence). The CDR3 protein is CASGRYTEAFF. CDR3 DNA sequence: TGTGCCTCAGGACGGTACACTGAAGCTTTCTTT.

CDR3 protein: CAISESGNEQYF. DNA for the CDR3: TGTGCCATCAGTGAGTCCGGTAACGAGCAGTACTTC. The J gene is TRBJ2-7, the V gene TRBV10-3; D gene uncertain. The CDR3 extends over 12 amino acids. The germline V gene has CDR1 ENHRY and CDR2 SYGVKD. V lost 0 bases to trimming and J lost 5 bases, with 5 bases between them.

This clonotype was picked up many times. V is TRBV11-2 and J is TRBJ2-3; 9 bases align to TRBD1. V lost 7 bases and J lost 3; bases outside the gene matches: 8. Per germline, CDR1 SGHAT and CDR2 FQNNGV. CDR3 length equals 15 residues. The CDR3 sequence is CASTAGQGVTDTQYF. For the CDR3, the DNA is TGTGCCAGCACAGCGGGACAGGGTGTTACAGATACGCAGTATTTT.

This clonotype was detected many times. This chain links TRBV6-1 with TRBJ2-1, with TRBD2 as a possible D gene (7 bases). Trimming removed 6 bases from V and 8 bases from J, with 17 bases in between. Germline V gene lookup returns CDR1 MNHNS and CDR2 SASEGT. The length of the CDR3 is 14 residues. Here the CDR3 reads CASSLPGGAYEQFF. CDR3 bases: TGTGCCAGCAGCCTACCTGGGGGGGCCTATGAGCAGTTCTTC.

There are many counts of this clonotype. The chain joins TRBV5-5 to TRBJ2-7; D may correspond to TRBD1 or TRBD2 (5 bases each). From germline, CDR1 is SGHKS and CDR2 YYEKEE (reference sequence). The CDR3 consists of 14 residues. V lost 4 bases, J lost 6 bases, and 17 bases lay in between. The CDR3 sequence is CASSPPGIQGEQYF. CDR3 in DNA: TGTGCCAGCAGCCCACCGGGAATCCAGGGCGAGCAGTACTTC.

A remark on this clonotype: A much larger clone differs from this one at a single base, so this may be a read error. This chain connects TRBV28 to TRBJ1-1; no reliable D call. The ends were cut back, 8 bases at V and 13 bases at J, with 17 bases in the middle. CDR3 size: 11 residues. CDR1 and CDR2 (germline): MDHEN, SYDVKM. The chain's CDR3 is CASHAAGVGFF. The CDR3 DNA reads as TGTGCCAGCCACGCAGCTGGGGTTGGTTTCTTT.

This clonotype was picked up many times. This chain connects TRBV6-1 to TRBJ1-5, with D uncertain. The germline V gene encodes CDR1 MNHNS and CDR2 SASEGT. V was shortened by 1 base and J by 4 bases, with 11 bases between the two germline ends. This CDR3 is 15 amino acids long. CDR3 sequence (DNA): TGTGCCAGCAGTGAAGGAGTACCTTGGAATCAGCCCCAGCATTTT. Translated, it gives CASSEGVPWNQPQHF.

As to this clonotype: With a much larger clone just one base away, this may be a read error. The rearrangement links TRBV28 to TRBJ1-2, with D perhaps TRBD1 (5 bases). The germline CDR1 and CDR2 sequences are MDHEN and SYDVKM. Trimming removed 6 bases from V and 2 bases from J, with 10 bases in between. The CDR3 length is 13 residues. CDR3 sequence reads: CASRGGDNYGYTF. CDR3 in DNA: TGTGCCAGCAGGGGGGGGGACAACTATGGCTACACCTTC.

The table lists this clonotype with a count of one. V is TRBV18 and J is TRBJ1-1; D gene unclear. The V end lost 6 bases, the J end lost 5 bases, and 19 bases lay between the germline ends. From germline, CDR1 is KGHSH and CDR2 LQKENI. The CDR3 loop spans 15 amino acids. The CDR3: CASSPLGSLGTEAFF. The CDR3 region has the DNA TGTGCCAGCTCGCCTTTAGGGAGTCTCGGGACTGAAGCTTTCTTT. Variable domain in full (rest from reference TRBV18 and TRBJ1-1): NAGVMQNPRHLVRRRGQEARLRCSPMKGHSHVYWYRQLPEEGLKFMVYLQKENIIDESGMPKERFSAEFPKEGPSILRIQQVVRGDSAAYFCASSPLGSLGTEAFFGQGTRLTVV.

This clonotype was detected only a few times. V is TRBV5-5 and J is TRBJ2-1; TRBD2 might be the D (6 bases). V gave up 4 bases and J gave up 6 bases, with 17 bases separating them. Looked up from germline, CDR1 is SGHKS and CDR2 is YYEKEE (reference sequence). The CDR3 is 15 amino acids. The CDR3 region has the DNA TGTGCCAGCAGCGCGGACCTCGGGGGTGGCAATGAGCAGTTCTTC. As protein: CASSADLGGGNEQFF.

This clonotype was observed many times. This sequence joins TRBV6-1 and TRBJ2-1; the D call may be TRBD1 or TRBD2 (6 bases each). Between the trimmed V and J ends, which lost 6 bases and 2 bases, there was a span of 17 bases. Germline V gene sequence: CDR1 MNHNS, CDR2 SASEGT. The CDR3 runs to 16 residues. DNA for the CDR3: TGTGCCAGCAGCCCAAGATGGGGGGCCCCCTACAATGAGCAGTTCTTC. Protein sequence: CASSPRWGAPYNEQFF.

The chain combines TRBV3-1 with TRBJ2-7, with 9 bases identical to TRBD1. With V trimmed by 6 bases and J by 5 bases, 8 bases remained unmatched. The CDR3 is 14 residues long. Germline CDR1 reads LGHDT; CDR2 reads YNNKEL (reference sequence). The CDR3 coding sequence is TGTGCCAGCAGTCACGGACAGGGGATCGACGAGCAGTACTTC. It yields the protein CASSHGQGIDEQYF.